The 29 T cell receptor beta chains reported below all come from one sample, sequenced in a study of T cells in Graves' hyperthyroidism and ophthalmopathy. Regions amplified from RNA transcripts were the TCR beta CDR3 regions. Carried out on the TCR CDR3, a first-round RT-PCR used the HTBI primer set. MiXCR, applied by TCRdb to the multiplex PCR reads, yields one record per CDR3 protein. This table has about 290,000 distinct CDR3 sequences, about 15% appearing once. Sequencing was done on a sample of blood. The source of these receptors is a woman aged 55-70 years with Graves' ophthalmopathy.

Here the CDR3 reads CASSEGGGTDTQYF. The CDR3 DNA sequence: TGTGCCAGCAGTGAGGGTGGGGGCACAGATACGCAGTATTTT. This chain connects TRBV6-1 to TRBJ2-3; D not resolved. Trimming removed 3 bases at V and 1 base at J, with 8 bases between. The CDR3 consists of 14 residues. Germline values: CDR1 MNHNS, CDR2 SASEGT.

At least ten counts were recorded for this clonotype. This rearrangement joins TRBV6-2 or TRBV6-3 to TRBJ2-2, with 14 bases identical to TRBD2. Germline V gene sequence: CDR1 MNHEY, CDR2 SVGEGT. The CDR3 is 15 amino acids. J was trimmed by 6 bases and V by 10 bases; bases with no gene match: 7. CDR3 bases: TGTGCCATCAAAAGGGGACTAGCGGGAGCCGGGGAGCTGTTTTTT. Translation: CAIKRGLAGAGELFF.

This clonotype was detected ten times or more. In nucleotides, the CDR3 is TGCAGTGCTAGAGAGTCATCCCGGGGCAGTCAAGAGACCCAGTACTTC. Its translation is CSARESSRGSQETQYF. The chain combines TRBV20-1 with TRBJ2-5; the D gene could be TRBD1 or TRBD2 (5 bases each). Germline CDR1 DFQATT, CDR2 SNEGSKA (reference sequence). With 0 bases removed from V and 2 bases from J, the gap between germline ends came to 16 bases. CDR3 size: 16 residues.

This clonotype has at least ten counts. The chain has TRBV28 and TRBJ2-7; tentative D call: TRBD1 (6 bases). Germline V gene lookup returns CDR1 MDHEN and CDR2 SYDVKM. The V end lost 5 bases, the J end lost 3 bases, and 11 bases lay between the germline ends. The CDR3 totals 13 residues. The CDR3 protein is CASSQRQVYEQYF. The DNA of the CDR3 is TGTGCCAGCAGTCAACGACAGGTCTACGAGCAGTACTTC.

This clonotype was counted only a few times. The rearrangement joins TRBV20-1 to TRBJ1-6, with TRBD1 identical over 9 bases. Germline V gene data show CDR1 as DFQATT and CDR2 as SNEGSKA (reference sequence). The CDR3 sequence is 18 residues long. J gave up 4 bases and V 2 bases, and 12 bases lay outside the gene matches. CDR3 in amino acids: CSARPGQGGGVYNSPLHF. CDR3 DNA sequence: TGCAGTGCTAGACCGGGACAGGGAGGTGGGGTTTATAATTCACCCCTCCACTTT.

The gene calls are TRBV10-3 and TRBJ1-1; TRBD1 aligns across 7 bases. Germline-derived CDR1 and CDR2 are ENHRY and SYGVKD. CDR3 size: 13 residues. The V gene end was trimmed by 0 bases and the J gene end by 7 bases; junction bases not matched to a gene: 2. CDR3 coding DNA: TGTGCCATCAGTGAGTCTCGGACAGGTGAAGCTTTCTTT. Amino acids: CAISESRTGEAFF.

This clonotype was detected a few times. J is TRBJ2-2 and V is TRBV4-3; D perhaps matches TRBD2 (5 bases). The germline V and J ends were trimmed by 1 base and 8 bases, with 20 bases remaining between them. Germline values: CDR1 LGHNA, CDR2 YSLEER. CDR3 length: 17 amino acids. In nucleotides, the CDR3 is TGCGCCAGCAGCCAAGTTAGGATGTTGGAGGTAACGGGGGAGCTGTTTTTT. Its translation: CASSQVRMLEVTGELFF.

This clonotype appeared many times. The genes are TRBV7-2 and TRBJ1-1, with D hard to call. Looked up from germline, CDR1 is SGHTA and CDR2 is FQGNSA. V lost 7 bases and J lost 7, with 16 bases in between. CDR3 length: 13 amino acids. DNA for the CDR3: TGTGCCAGCACACTCTCGTCTGGGATTGAAGCTTTCTTT. Translation: CASTLSSGIEAFF.

In this sample, this clonotype turned up many times. This chain uses TRBV6-1 with TRBJ1-1; weak D call: TRBD1 (5 bases). V gave up 2 bases and J gave up 10 bases, with 14 bases separating them. Germline V CDR1 and CDR2: MNHNS, SASEGT. This CDR3 has 13 amino acids. CDR3 region: CASSENRGKIAFF. The CDR3 DNA reads as TGTGCCAGCAGTGAAAATCGGGGGAAAATAGCTTTCTTT.

This chain connects TRBV9 to TRBJ2-5; either TRBD1 or TRBD2 may fit D (5 bases each). This CDR3 has 15 amino acids. V lost 0 bases and J 2 bases, leaving 11 bases between the germline ends. Per germline, CDR1 SGDLS and CDR2 YYNGEE. The CDR3 region has the DNA TGTGCCAGCAGCGTAGATGGGGGTAGGCAAGAGACCCAGTACTTC. Protein: CASSVDGGRQETQYF.

This clonotype was seen at least ten times. The gene calls are TRBV3-2 and TRBJ2-7. TRBV3-2 constitutes a pseudogene. This CDR3 is built from 11 residues. The CDR3 loop reads CASGKRVWQYF. The DNA for the CDR3 is TGTGCCAGCGGCAAACGTGTGTGGCAGTACTTC.

This clonotype was found many times. The rearrangement links TRBV12-3 or TRBV12-4 to TRBJ1-1; D is perhaps TRBD1 (5 bases). The CDR3 runs 15 residues. The ends were cut back, 2 bases at V and 1 base at J, with 11 bases in the middle. The DNA for the CDR3 is TGTGCCAGCAGTTTATCTAATAGGGGGAACACTGAAGCTTTCTTT. It codes for CASSLSNRGNTEAFF.

Ten or more counts support this clonotype. The chain recombines TRBV6-6 with TRBJ1-2, with D maybe TRBD1 (5 bases). Trimming removed 2 bases at V and 4 bases at J, with 11 bases between. The V gene's germline CDR1 is MNHNY and CDR2 SVGAGI (reference sequence). The CDR3 loop spans 14 amino acids. The CDR3 loop is CASSYGGTGYGYTF. The CDR3 region has the DNA TGTGCCAGCAGTTACGGAGGAACAGGCTATGGCTACACCTTC.

This clonotype came up many times. This rearrangement joins TRBV12-3 or TRBV12-4 to TRBJ1-1; 8 bases match TRBD1. J was trimmed by 6 bases and V by 6 bases; bases with no gene match: 9. The CDR3 consists of 14 residues. CDR3 sequence: CASRTDRGGSEAFF. CDR3 nucleotide sequence: TGTGCCAGCAGAACCGACAGGGGAGGGTCTGAAGCTTTCTTT.

The chain uses TRBV7-2 and TRBJ2-1; 9 bases align to TRBD2. Germline CDR1 and CDR2: SGHTA and FQGNSA. The CDR3 has 14 amino acids. Trimming at V came to 5 bases and at J to 9 bases, leaving 8 bases not matched to a gene. In DNA, the CDR3 is TGTGCCAGCAGCCCTGGGACTAGCTTCGGTGAGCAGTTCTTC. This encodes CASSPGTSFGEQFF.

This sequence joins TRBV7-6 and TRBJ2-2, with 7 bases identical to TRBD2. With 5 bases clipped from V and 1 base from J, the junction kept 4 bases outside the gene matches. Per the germline V gene, CDR1 is SGHVS and CDR2 is FNYEAQ. The CDR3 consists of 15 residues. The CDR3 reads CASSRGSENTGELFF. The DNA for the CDR3 is TGTGCCAGCAGCCGCGGGAGCGAGAACACCGGGGAGCTGTTTTTT.

This clonotype has at least ten counts. The rearrangement uses TRBV6-2 or TRBV6-3 and TRBJ1-5, with a weak D call TRBD1 (6 bases). CDR1 is MNHEY and CDR2 is SVGEGT in the germline V gene. Trimming took 10 bases from V and 3 from J, leaving 28 bases between them. This CDR3 region has 18 residues. For the CDR3, the DNA is TGTGCCACCGAAAGGGCCCATGGGCGCACAGGGATCAATCAGCCCCAGCATTTT. Its protein is CATERAHGRTGINQPQHF.

The chain joins TRBV29-1 to TRBJ1-3; D ambiguous. The CDR3 runs to 12 residues. Germline V gene lookup returns CDR1 SQVTM and CDR2 ANQGSEA. Trimming stripped 7 bases from V and 0 bases from J, with 7 bases between. This CDR3 is CSAVISGNTIYF. CDR3 DNA: TGCAGCGCCGTGATCTCTGGAAACACCATATATTTT.

This clonotype was observed many times. This chain joins TRBV29-1 and TRBJ2-7; a weak D match, TRBD1 (6 bases). Trimming left V 4 bases short and J 2 bases short, with 15 bases between. Per the germline V gene, CDR1 is SQVTM and CDR2 is ANQGSEA. There are 14 residues in the CDR3. The CDR3 reads CSVGRGGVAYEQYF. Here the CDR3 DNA reads TGCAGCGTTGGCAGGGGTGGGGTGGCCTACGAGCAGTACTTC.

A single count supports this clonotype. The J gene is TRBJ2-7, the V gene TRBV12-3 or TRBV12-4; 14 bases match TRBD2. This CDR3 has 14 amino acids. With 5 bases clipped from V and 6 bases from J, the junction kept 3 bases outside the gene matches. The CDR3 loop reads CASSPGLAGVEQYF. For the CDR3, the DNA is TGTGCCAGCAGTCCGGGACTAGCGGGAGTCGAGCAGTACTTC.

The V and J genes are TRBV13 and TRBJ1-2; D unresolved. Trimming shortened V by 3 bases and J by 0 bases, and 23 bases separated the two germline ends. The germline V gene encodes CDR1 PRHDT and CDR2 FYEKMQ (reference sequence). The CDR3 is 19 amino acids. The CDR3 here is CASSLSGGFGSSANYGYTF. The CDR3, as DNA: TGTGCCAGCAGCTTGAGCGGCGGATTCGGAAGCTCAGCTAACTATGGCTACACCTTC.

The chain links TRBV5-1 to TRBJ2-2; 8 positions match TRBD2. The V and J ends lost 0 bases and 4 bases, in that order; junction bases with no gene match: 8. The germline V gene has CDR1 SGHRS and CDR2 YFSETQ. This CDR3 is 17 amino acids long. The CDR3 nucleotides are TGCGCCAGCAGCTTGGACGGAAGCGGGGGAGGCACCGGGGAGCTGTTTTTT. This gives the protein CASSLDGSGGGTGELFF.

This clonotype was seen many times. CDR3 residues: CASSLSLAGGGSSYEQYF. Here the CDR3 DNA reads TGTGCCAGCAGTTTATCACTAGCGGGAGGGGGTAGCTCCTACGAGCAGTACTTC. The chain combines TRBV28 with TRBJ2-7, with TRBD2 matching over 13 bases. Germline assignment: CDR1 MDHEN and CDR2 SYDVKM. The CDR3 has 18 residues. V lost 1 base, J lost 0 bases, and 6 bases stayed unmatched.

This clonotype came up many times. The rearrangement joins TRBV9 to TRBJ2-7; TRBD2 is a possible D gene (6 bases). Trimming removed 0 bases from V and 1 base from J, with 14 bases in between. Germline-derived CDR1 and CDR2 are SGDLS and YYNGEE. The CDR3 length is 16 residues. The DNA for the CDR3 is TGTGCCAGCAGCGTAGGGGCGGGAACGGGGTCCTACGAGCAGTACTTC. It is translated as CASSVGAGTGSYEQYF. Combining the CDR3 with reference TRBV9 and TRBJ2-7 gives the whole variable domain DSGVTQTPKHLITATGQRVTLRCSPRSGDLSVYWYQQSLDQGLQFLIQYYNGEERAKGNILERFSAQQFPDLHSELNLSSLELGDSALYFCASSVGAGTGSYEQYFGPGTRLTVT.

The rearrangement joins TRBV6-2 or TRBV6-3 to TRBJ1-2; 7 nucleotides line up with TRBD1. The CDR3 covers 12 residues. J gave up 8 bases and V 2 bases, and 2 bases lay outside the gene matches. Germline assignment: CDR1 MNHEY and CDR2 SVGEGT. The CDR3 DNA is TGTGCCAGCAGTTACCAGGGGGTCGGCTACACCTTC. It yields the protein CASSYQGVGYTF.

This clonotype was seen repeatedly, ten times or more. V usage is TRBV5-1 and J usage is TRBJ2-1; D ambiguous. The germline V and J ends were trimmed by 1 base and 2 bases, with 4 bases remaining between them. There are 13 residues in the CDR3. CDR1 is SGHRS and CDR2 is YFSETQ in the germline V gene. CDR3 loop: CASSLSAYNEQFF. For the CDR3, the DNA is TGCGCCAGCAGCTTGTCGGCCTACAATGAGCAGTTCTTC.

This clonotype was seen at least ten times. The chain couples TRBV20-1 to TRBJ2-5; TRBD2 matches at 14 bases. Looked up from germline, CDR1 is DFQATT and CDR2 is SNEGSKA (reference sequence). The CDR3 length is 16 residues. Germline trimming cut 4 bases from V and 5 bases from J; bases unmatched to any gene: 9. The chain's CDR3 is CSAIRTSGGPGETQYF. The CDR3 DNA reads TGCAGTGCTATACGGACTAGCGGGGGGCCGGGGGAGACCCAGTACTTC.

This clonotype was detected many times. The chain joins TRBV7-2 to TRBJ2-7; D may be TRBD2 (6 bases). The CDR3 is made up of 16 amino acids. CDR1 is SGHTA, CDR2 FQGNSA, per germline. Trimming cost V 5 bases and J 0 bases, with 17 bases left between them. CDR3 residues: CASSASRAGSSYEQYF. CDR3 DNA: TGTGCCAGCAGCGCCAGCCGGGCGGGGAGCTCCTACGAGCAGTACTTC.

This clonotype was recorded a few times. The rearrangement links TRBV28 to TRBJ1-1; 8 bases line up with TRBD1. The CDR3 runs 14 residues. After removal of 6 bases from V and 4 bases from J, the junction contained 7 bases not matched to a gene. Germline-derived CDR1 and CDR2 are MDHEN and SYDVKM. The CDR3 bases are TGTGCCAGCAGATGGACAGGGAGATTCACTGAAGCTTTCTTT. Protein: CASRWTGRFTEAFF.